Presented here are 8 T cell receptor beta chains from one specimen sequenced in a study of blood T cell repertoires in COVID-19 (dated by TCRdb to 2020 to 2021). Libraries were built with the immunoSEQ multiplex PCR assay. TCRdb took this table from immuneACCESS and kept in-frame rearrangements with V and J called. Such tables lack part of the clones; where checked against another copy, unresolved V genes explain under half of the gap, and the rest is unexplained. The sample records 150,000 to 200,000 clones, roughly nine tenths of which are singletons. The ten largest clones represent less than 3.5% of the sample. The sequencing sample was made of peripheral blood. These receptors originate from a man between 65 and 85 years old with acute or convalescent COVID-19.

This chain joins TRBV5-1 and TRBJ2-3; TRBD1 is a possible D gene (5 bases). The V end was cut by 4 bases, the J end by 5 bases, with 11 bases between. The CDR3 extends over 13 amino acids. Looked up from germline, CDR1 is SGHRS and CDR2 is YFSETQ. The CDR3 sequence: CASSAIRGDTQYF. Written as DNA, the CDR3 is TGCGCCAGCAGCGCAATTAGGGGAGATACGCAGTATTTT.

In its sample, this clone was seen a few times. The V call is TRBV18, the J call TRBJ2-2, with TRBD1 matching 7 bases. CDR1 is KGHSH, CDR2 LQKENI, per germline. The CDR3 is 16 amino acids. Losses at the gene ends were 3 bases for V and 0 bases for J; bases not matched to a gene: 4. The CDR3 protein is CASSPAGTANTGELFF. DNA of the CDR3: TGTGCCAGCTCACCGGCCGGGACAGCGAACACCGGGGAGCTGTTTTTT.

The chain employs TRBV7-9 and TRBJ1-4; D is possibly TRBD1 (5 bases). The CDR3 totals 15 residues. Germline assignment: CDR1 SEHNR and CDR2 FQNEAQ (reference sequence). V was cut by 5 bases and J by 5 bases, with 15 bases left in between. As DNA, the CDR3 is TGTGCCAGCAGCACGGGGGAGGGAGAGAATGAAAAACTGTTTTTT. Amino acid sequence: CASSTGEGENEKLFF.

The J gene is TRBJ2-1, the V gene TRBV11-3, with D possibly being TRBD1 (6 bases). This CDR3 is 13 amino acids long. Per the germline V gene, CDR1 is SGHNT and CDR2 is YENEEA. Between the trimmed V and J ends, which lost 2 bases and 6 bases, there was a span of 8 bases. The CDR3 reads CASSLTGFNEQFF. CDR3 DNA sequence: TGTGCCAGCAGCTTAACAGGGTTCAATGAGCAGTTCTTC.

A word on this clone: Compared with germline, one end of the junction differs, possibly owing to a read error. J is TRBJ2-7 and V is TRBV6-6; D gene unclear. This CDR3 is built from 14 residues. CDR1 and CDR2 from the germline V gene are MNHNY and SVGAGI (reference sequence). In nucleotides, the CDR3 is TGTGCCAGCAGTGACTCCGGGTCCACCTACGAGCAGTACTTC. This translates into CASSDSGSTYEQYF.

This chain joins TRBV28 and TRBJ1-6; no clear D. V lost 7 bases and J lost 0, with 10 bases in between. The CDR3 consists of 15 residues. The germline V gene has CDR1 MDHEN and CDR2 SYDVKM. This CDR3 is CASNLQSSYNSPLHF. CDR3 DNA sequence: TGTGCCAGCAACCTACAGAGCTCCTATAATTCACCCCTCCACTTT.

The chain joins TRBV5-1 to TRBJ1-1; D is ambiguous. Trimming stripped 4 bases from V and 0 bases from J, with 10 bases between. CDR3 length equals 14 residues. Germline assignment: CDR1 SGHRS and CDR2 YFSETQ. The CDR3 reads CASSVQVMNTEAFF. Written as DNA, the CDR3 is TGCGCCAGCAGCGTGCAGGTAATGAACACTGAAGCTTTCTTT. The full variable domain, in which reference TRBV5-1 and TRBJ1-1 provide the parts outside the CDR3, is KAGVTQTPRYLIKTRGQQVTLSCSPISGHRSVSWYQQTPGQGLQFLFEYFSETQRNKGNFPGRFSGRQFSNSRSEMNVSTLELGDSALYLCASSVQVMNTEAFFGQGTRLTVV.

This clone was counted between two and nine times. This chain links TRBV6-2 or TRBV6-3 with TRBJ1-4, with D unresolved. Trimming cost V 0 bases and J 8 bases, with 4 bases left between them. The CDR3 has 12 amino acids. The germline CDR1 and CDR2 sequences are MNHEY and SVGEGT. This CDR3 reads CASSYSFEKLFF. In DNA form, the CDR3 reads TGTGCCAGCAGTTACTCCTTCGAAAAACTGTTTTTT.